These 10 T cell receptor beta chains originate from one sample sequenced in a study of shared clonotypes between healthy human individuals. Profiling relied on immunoSEQ multiplex PCR, and the TCRdb table lists in-frame clones only, not all of them. The sample carries some 380,000 clones, about 96% recorded once. Specimen: memory CD8+ T cells sorted from blood. Subset described: CD45RO+ cells pooled with CCR7-negative TemRA cells. These receptors all come from a man younger than 45 in good health.

The chain recombines TRBV6-5 with TRBJ2-7; weak D call: TRBD2 (7 bases). Per the germline V gene, CDR1 is MNHEY and CDR2 is SVGAGI. Trimming pared 5 bases from V and 11 bases from J, leaving 13 bases between. This CDR3 region has 11 residues. CDR3 nucleotide sequence: TGTGCCAGCAGTAGGGGGGGACAAGAGTACTTC. The encoded protein is CASSRGGQEYF.

V gene TRBV29-1 combines with J gene TRBJ2-3, with D possibly being TRBD2 (6 bases). The CDR3 spans 14 residues. Trimming left V 7 bases short and J 2 bases short, with 16 bases between. CDR1 and CDR2 from the germline V gene are SQVTM and ANQGSEA. The CDR3: CSAGRLDVTDTQYF. The CDR3 DNA is TGCAGCGCAGGCCGACTAGACGTCACAGATACGCAGTATTTT.

The chain employs TRBV19 and TRBJ2-1; 8 nucleotides match TRBD2. Germline V CDR1 and CDR2: LNHDA, SQIVND (reference sequence). The CDR3 sequence is 14 residues long. V shed 5 bases, J shed 7 bases, and the junction held 7 bases outside the gene matches. This chain's CDR3 is CASSRRAGANEQFF. As DNA, the CDR3 is TGTGCCAGTAGTCGCCGAGCGGGAGCGAATGAGCAGTTCTTC.

This chain joins TRBV4-1 and TRBJ2-2; D is undetermined. V was trimmed by 0 bases and J by 8 bases, leaving 7 bases between them. The CDR3 is made up of 13 amino acids. In germline, CDR1 is MGHRA, CDR2 YSYEKL. CDR3 region: CASSQDRVGELFF. CDR3 nucleotides: TGCGCCAGCAGCCAAGATCGGGTTGGGGAGCTGTTTTTT.

This sequence joins TRBV27 and TRBJ1-5, with D unresolved. V gave up 8 bases and J gave up 3 bases, with 11 bases separating them. CDR1 and CDR2 from the germline V gene are MNHEY and SMNVEV (reference sequence). This CDR3 has 13 amino acids. In DNA form, the CDR3 reads TGTGCCAGCGCGGACTCACCCAATCAGCCCCAGCATTTT. Translated: CASADSPNQPQHF.

The chain recombines TRBV9 with TRBJ2-1; 11 nucleotides align to TRBD2. The CDR3 has 15 amino acids. The trim removed 4 bases at V and 4 bases at J, leaving 4 bases unmatched. Germline CDR1 is SGDLS and CDR2 is YYNGEE. CDR3 nucleotide sequence: TGTGCCAGCAGCCGGAGACTAGCGGGATACAATGAGCAGTTCTTC. It yields the protein CASSRRLAGYNEQFF. Looking up the rest from reference TRBV9 and TRBJ2-1 gives the full variable domain: DSGVTQTPKHLITATGQRVTLRCSPRSGDLSVYWYQQSLDQGLQFLIQYYNGEERAKGNILERFSAQQFPDLHSELNLSSLELGDSALYFCASSRRLAGYNEQFFGPGTRLTVL.

The chain couples TRBV6-6 to TRBJ1-1; 8 bases are shared with TRBD1. After removal of 4 bases from V and 3 bases from J, the junction contained 1 base not matched to a gene. Germline loops: CDR1 MNHNY, CDR2 SVGAGI (reference sequence). The CDR3 contains 13 residues. The DNA for the CDR3 is TGTGCCAGCAGTTGGACAGGGTACACTGAAGCTTTCTTT. Amino acid sequence: CASSWTGYTEAFF.

The genes are TRBV27 and TRBJ2-5, with TRBD1 identical over 7 bases. CDR3 length equals 12 residues. CDR1 is MNHEY and CDR2 is SMNVEV in the germline V gene (reference sequence). Trimming cost V 6 bases and J 2 bases; bases outside gene matches: 0. CDR3 nucleotide sequence: TGTGCCAGCAGACAGGGGCAAGAGACCCAGTACTTC. Translation: CASRQGQETQYF.

CDR3 residues: CASSIHYNEQFF. In DNA form, the CDR3 reads TGTGCCAGTAGTATACACTACAATGAGCAGTTCTTC. The gene calls are TRBV19 and TRBJ2-1; no firm D call. V lost 2 bases, J lost 3 bases, and 2 bases lay in between. In germline, CDR1 is LNHDA, CDR2 SQIVND (reference sequence). CDR3 size: 12 residues.

This chain uses TRBV7-9 with TRBJ2-2; 15 bases are shared with TRBD2. Germline V CDR1 and CDR2: SEHNR, FQNEAQ (reference sequence). The CDR3 is 19 residues long. V dropped 4 bases and J dropped 6; count of bases not matched to a gene: 12. The chain's CDR3 is CASSSPLGTSGRRAGELFF. DNA of the CDR3: TGTGCCAGCAGCTCGCCACTTGGGACTAGCGGGAGGCGTGCCGGGGAGCTGTTTTTT.